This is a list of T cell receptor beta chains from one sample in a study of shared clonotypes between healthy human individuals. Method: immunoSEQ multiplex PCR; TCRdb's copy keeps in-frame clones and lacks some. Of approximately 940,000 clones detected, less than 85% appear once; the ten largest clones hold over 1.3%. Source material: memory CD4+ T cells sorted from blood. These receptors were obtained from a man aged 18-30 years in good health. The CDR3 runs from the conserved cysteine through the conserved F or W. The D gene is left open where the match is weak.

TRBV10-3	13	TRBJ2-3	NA	TGTGCCATCAGTGGGTCTAGCACAGATACGCAGTATTTT	CAISGSSTDTQYF
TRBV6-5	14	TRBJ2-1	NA	TGTGCCAGCAGGAAAAGGACAGATCACAATGAGCAGTTCTTC	CASRKRTDHNEQFF
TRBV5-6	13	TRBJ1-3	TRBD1	TGTGCCAGCAGCCCACAGGGGTTAGACACCATATATTTT	CASSPQGLDTIYF
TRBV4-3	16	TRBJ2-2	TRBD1	TGCGCCAGCAGCCAAACAGGGGGCTTGAACACCGGGGAGCTGTTTTTT	CASSQTGGLNTGELFF
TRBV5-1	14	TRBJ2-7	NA	TGCGCCAGCAAACCCGGGCAGGGATCCTACGAGCAGTACTTC	CASKPGQGSYEQYF
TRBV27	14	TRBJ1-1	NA	TGTGCCAGCAACCAACGTCCAGCGAACACTGAAGCTTTCTTT	CASNQRPANTEAFF
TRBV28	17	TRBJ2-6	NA	TGTGCCAGCGCCGGGACGGAACGCTTCTCTGGGGCCAACGTCCTGACTTTC	CASAGTERFSGANVLTF
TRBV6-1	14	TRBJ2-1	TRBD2	TGTGCCAGCAGTGAACTAGCGGATAACAATGAGCAGTTCTTC	CASSELADNNEQFF
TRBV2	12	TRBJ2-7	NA	TGTGCCAGCACTCAGGAGAACTACGAGCAGTACTTC	CASTQENYEQYF
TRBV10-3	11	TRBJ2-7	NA	TGTGCCATCAGTGCCTCCTACGAGCAGTACTTC	CAISASYEQYF
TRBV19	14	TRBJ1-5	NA	TGTGCCAGTAGTGTGACAGTTAGCAATCAGCCCCAGCATTTT	CASSVTVSNQPQHF
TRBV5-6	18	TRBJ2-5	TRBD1	TGTGCCAGCAGCACCGGGACAGGGGGCTTCCGGGGCCAAGAGACCCAGTACTTC	CASSTGTGGFRGQETQYF
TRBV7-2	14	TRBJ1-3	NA	TGTGCCAGCAGCCCGACAGTCTCTGGAAACACCATATATTTT	CASSPTVSGNTIYF
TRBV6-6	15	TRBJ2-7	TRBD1	TGTGCCAGCAGTTACTCGTTCTTCAATTCGGGACAGCAAACCTTC	CASSYSFFNSGQQTF
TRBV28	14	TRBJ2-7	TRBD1	TGTGCCAGCAATTTGCCGGGACAGATTTACGAGCAGTACTTC	CASNLPGQIYEQYF